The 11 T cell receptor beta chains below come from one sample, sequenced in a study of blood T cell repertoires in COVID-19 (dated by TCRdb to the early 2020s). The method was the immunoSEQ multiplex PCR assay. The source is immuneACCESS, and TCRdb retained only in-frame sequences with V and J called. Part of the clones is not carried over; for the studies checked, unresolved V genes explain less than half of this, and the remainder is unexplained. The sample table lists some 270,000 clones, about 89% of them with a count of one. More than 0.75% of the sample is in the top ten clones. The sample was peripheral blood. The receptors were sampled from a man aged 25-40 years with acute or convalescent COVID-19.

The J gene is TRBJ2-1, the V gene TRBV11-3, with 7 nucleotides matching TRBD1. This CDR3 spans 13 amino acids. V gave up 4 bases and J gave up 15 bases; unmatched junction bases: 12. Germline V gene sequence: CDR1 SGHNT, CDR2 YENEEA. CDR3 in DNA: TGTGCCAGCAGCTGGGGTCCCCAGGGGGTTAGGTTCTTC. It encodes CASSWGPQGVRFF.

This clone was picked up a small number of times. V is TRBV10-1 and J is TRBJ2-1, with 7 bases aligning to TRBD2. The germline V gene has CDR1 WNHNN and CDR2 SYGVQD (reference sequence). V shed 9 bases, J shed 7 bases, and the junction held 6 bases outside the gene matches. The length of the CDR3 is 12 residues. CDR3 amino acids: CASSGPMNEQFF. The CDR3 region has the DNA TGCGCCAGTAGCGGGCCTATGAATGAGCAGTTCTTC.

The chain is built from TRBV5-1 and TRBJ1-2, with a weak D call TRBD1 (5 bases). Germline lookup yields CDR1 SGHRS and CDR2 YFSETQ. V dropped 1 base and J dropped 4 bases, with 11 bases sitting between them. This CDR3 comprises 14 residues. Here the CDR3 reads CASSLRTNSYGYTF. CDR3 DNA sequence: TGCGCCAGCAGCTTGCGGACAAACTCCTATGGCTACACCTTC.

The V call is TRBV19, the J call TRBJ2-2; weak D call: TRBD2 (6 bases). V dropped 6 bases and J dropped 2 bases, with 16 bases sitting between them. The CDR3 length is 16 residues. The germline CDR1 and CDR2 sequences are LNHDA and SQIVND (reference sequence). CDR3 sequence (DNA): TGTGCCAGTAGCCGGGTGGGGGGAGACAACACCGGGGAGCTGTTTTTT. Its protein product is CASSRVGGDNTGELFF.

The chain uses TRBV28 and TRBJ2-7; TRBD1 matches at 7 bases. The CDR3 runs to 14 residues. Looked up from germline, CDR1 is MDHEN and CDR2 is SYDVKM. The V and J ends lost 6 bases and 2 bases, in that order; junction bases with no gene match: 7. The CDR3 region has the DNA TGTGCCAGCAGACTAATGGGACAGCCCTACGAGCAGTACTTC. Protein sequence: CASRLMGQPYEQYF.

This CDR3 reads CASSSETQYF. CDR3 DNA sequence: TGTGCCAGCAGTTCGGAGACCCAGTACTTC. This rearrangement joins TRBV5-4 to TRBJ2-5, with D uncertain. This CDR3 spans 10 amino acids. The V gene's germline CDR1 is SGHNT and CDR2 YYREEE (reference sequence). Trimming cost V 5 bases and J 5 bases, with 4 bases left between them.

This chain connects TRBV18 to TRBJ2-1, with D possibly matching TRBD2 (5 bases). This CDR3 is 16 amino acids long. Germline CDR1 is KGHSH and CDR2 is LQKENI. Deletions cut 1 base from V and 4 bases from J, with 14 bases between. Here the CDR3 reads CASSPLGRAVYNEQFF. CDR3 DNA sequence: TGTGCCAGCTCACCACTTGGGCGGGCGGTTTACAATGAGCAGTTCTTC.

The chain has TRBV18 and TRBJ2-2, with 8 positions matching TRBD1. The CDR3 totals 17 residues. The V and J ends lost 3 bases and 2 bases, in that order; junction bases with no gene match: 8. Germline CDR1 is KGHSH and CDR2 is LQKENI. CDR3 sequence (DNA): TGTGCCAGCTCACCCGACAGGGGTCGACCCAACACCGGGGAGCTGTTTTTT. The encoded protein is CASSPDRGRPNTGELFF.

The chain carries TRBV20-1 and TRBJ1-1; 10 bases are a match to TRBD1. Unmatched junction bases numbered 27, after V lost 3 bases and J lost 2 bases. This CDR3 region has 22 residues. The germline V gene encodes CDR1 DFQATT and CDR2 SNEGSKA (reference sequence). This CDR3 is CSASLSQGDIWGTGAVNTEAFF. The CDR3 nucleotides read TGCAGTGCTAGTCTTAGTCAAGGTGACATATGGGGGACAGGGGCTGTCAACACTGAAGCTTTCTTT.

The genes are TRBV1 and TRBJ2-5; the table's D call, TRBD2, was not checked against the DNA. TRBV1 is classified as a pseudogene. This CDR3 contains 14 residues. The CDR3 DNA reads TGCACCAGCAGCCAGACGGGACTAGGAAAGACCCAGTACTTC. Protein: CTSSQTGLGKTQYF.

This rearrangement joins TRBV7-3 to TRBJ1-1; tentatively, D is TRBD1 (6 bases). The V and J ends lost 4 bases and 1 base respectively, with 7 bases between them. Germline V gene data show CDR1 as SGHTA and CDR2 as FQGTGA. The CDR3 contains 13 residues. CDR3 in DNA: TGTGCCAGCAGCTCAGGGGCGAACACTGAAGCTTTCTTT. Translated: CASSSGANTEAFF.